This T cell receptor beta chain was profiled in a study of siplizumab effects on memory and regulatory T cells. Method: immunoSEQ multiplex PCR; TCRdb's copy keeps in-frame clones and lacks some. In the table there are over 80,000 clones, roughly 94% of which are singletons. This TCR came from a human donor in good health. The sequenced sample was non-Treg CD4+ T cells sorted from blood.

CDR3 protein: CASSPDPIAGEKLFF. CDR3 in DNA: TGTGCCAGCAGCCCCGACCCGATTGCGGGTGAAAAACTGTTTTTT. V and J are TRBV5-4 and TRBJ1-4; D is uncertain. The V end was cut by 4 bases, the J end by 7 bases, with 17 bases between. In germline, CDR1 is SGHNT, CDR2 YYREEE (reference sequence). The CDR3 totals 15 residues.